These 18 T cell receptor beta chains share one sample of origin, sequenced in a study of monozygotic twins with inflammatory bowel disease. Reprocessing the 5' RACE reads, TCRdb reports a single entry for every CDR3 protein and omits DNA. This repertoire includes about 380,000 distinct CDR3 sequences. The specimen was blood. These receptors were obtained from a human donor with ulcerative colitis or Crohn's disease, or a healthy co-twin of an affected twin (not recorded which).

This chain connects TRBV20-1 to TRBJ2-1; the TCRdb D gene call, TRBD1, has no DNA to confirm it. The V gene's germline CDR1 is DFQATT and CDR2 SNEGSKA (reference sequence). The CDR3 extends over 14 amino acids. The CDR3 here is CSALGAGGYGEQFF.

The chain couples TRBV19 to TRBJ1-5. Germline loops: CDR1 LNHDA, CDR2 SQIVND (reference sequence). The CDR3 extends over 13 amino acids. The CDR3 spells CASSMGSNQPQHF.

The V gene is TRBV4-2, the J gene TRBJ2-5; lacking DNA, the TRBD1 call made by TCRdb goes unchecked. The CDR3 sequence is 18 residues long. Germline V gene data show CDR1 as LGHNA and CDR2 as YNFKEQ. CDR3 sequence reads: CASSQDRVGQGPQETQYF.

The chain has TRBV30 and TRBJ2-4; the D gene TCRdb calls, TRBD1, cannot be checked with no DNA. The CDR3 is 15 amino acids. CDR1 and CDR2 (germline): GTSNPN, SVGIG (reference sequence). CDR3 protein: CAWSVPGLAKNIQYF.

The chain links TRBV15 to TRBJ2-7; with no DNA, the TCRdb D assignment of TRBD2 cannot be verified. This CDR3 has 15 residues. Looked up from germline, CDR1 is LNHNV and CDR2 is YYDKDF (reference sequence). The CDR3 sequence is CATSRDRSPSYEQYF.

The chain couples TRBV6-5 to TRBJ2-7; the TCRdb call, TRBD1, lacks DNA for checking. CDR1 MNHEY and CDR2 SVGAGI come from the germline V gene. The CDR3 is made up of 13 amino acids. CDR3 residues: CASSSGYSYEQYF.

This chain joins TRBV7-2 and TRBJ2-1. This CDR3 is built from 14 residues. Germline assignment: CDR1 SGHTA and CDR2 FQGNSA. The CDR3 here is CASSATLGSSEQFF.

J is TRBJ2-5 and V is TRBV5-1; there is no DNA to check the TCRdb D call of TRBD2. The germline V gene encodes CDR1 SGHRS and CDR2 YFSETQ. The CDR3 sequence is 14 residues long. The CDR3 spells CASSVAGGLETQYF.

The V call is TRBV11-2, the J call TRBJ2-1; TCRdb picks TRBD1, but there is no DNA to check that call. Germline CDR1 SGHAT, CDR2 FQNNGV. This CDR3 contains 15 residues. CDR3 sequence: CASSPTGQDDNEQFF.

This rearrangement joins TRBV27 to TRBJ1-6. The CDR3 runs to 15 residues. Germline lookup yields CDR1 MNHEY and CDR2 SMNVEV (reference sequence). CDR3 sequence: CASRSRVSGNSPLHF.

V gene TRBV24-1 combines with J gene TRBJ2-1; the D gene TCRdb calls, TRBD2, cannot be checked with no DNA. The CDR3 loop spans 16 amino acids. In germline, CDR1 is KGHDR, CDR2 SFDVKD. The CDR3 region is CATSDGGGNAYNEQFF.

The V call is TRBV5-6, the J call TRBJ1-2. CDR3 length equals 13 residues. The germline CDR1 and CDR2 sequences are SGHDT and YYEEEE. This CDR3 is CASSLEGDYGYTF.

The chain combines TRBV12-3 or TRBV12-4 with TRBJ1-6. This CDR3 region has 13 residues. CDR3 in amino acids: CASSDVDNSPLHF.

The gene calls are TRBV5-6 and TRBJ2-4. The CDR3 spans 17 residues. Per germline, CDR1 SGHDT and CDR2 YYEEEE. CDR3 sequence: CASSLGEWERGKNIQYF.

V is TRBV20-1 and J is TRBJ2-3. CDR3 length: 16 residues. The germline gives CDR1 DFQATT, CDR2 SNEGSKA (reference sequence). CDR3 in amino acids: CSAGTLKALGTDTQYF.

V usage is TRBV12-3 or TRBV12-4 and J usage is TRBJ1-6. The CDR3 length is 13 residues. CDR3: CASSSRESGPLHF.

The chain has TRBV2 and TRBJ2-1; checking the TCRdb D call of TRBD1 is not possible without DNA. Germline CDR1 SNHLY, CDR2 FYNNEI. CDR3 size: 13 residues. The CDR3 loop reads CASMLGGYNEQFF.

The chain combines TRBV29-1 with TRBJ2-2; TCRdb reports TRBD1, a call that lacks DNA to check it against. CDR1 is SQVTM and CDR2 is ANQGSEA in the germline V gene. The CDR3 spans 12 residues. This CDR3 reads CSTGQNTGELFF.